This T cell receptor (beta chain) appears in the sequencing data of a study of blood T cell repertoires in COVID-19. Study information: Samples came from the United States, Italy and Spain, spanning acute and convalescent COVID-19. T cells, B-cell-depleted T cells, or PBMCs supplied cDNA or gDNA.

In the study's own analysis: How many nucleated cells were present was estimated from reference gene primer amplification. Data came from immunoSEQ multiplex PCR; TCRdb stores just in-frame clones and leaves some out. That table furnishes V, J and clone size, whereas the DNA furnished D and trimming. The sample lists approximately 140,000 clones, more than 70% seen once, with 28% in the top ten. Germline V gene lookup returns CDR1 SNHLY and CDR2 FYNNEI. The CDR3 has 13 amino acids. J gave up 2 bases and V 7 bases, and 4 bases lay outside the gene matches. The chain links TRBV2 to TRBJ1-2; 7 bases line up with TRBD1. This receptor was identified in a human donor in a cohort sampled during active COVID-19. Sequencing was carried out using peripheral blood. The DNA of the CDR3 is TGTGCCAGCACCTCGGACAGGAACTATGGCTACACCTTC. Translating it yields CASTSDRNYGYTF.